The present entry profiles one TCR beta chain with its context. Its antigen is still unknown. This entry comes from a study of cytomegalovirus exposure and HLA in healthy donors. Study results and limitations: The study had only CMV serostatus as immune exposure information. Cytomegalovirus-associated status was assigned to 150 or so TCR beta chains.

Primers included in the PCR were 60 Vbeta and 13 Jbeta primers. Only in-frame clones appear in the TCRdb table, and some are missing; sequencing was by immunoSEQ multiplex PCR. The sample has 200,000 or so clones, 84% seen once. There are 18 residues in the CDR3. The V end was cut by 1 base, the J end by 0 bases, with 15 bases between. Germline CDR1 is SGHTA and CDR2 is FQGNSA. The sample comprised PBMCs. V gene TRBV7-2 combines with J gene TRBJ1-4; a possible D gene is TRBD1 (6 bases). This TCR was recovered from a boy younger than 18 in good health and CMV-seronegative. The CDR3 DNA sequence: TGTGCCAGCAGCTTAGGTACAGGGTCGTTACCAACTAATGAAAAACTGTTTTTT. Its protein is CASSLGTGSLPTNEKLFF.